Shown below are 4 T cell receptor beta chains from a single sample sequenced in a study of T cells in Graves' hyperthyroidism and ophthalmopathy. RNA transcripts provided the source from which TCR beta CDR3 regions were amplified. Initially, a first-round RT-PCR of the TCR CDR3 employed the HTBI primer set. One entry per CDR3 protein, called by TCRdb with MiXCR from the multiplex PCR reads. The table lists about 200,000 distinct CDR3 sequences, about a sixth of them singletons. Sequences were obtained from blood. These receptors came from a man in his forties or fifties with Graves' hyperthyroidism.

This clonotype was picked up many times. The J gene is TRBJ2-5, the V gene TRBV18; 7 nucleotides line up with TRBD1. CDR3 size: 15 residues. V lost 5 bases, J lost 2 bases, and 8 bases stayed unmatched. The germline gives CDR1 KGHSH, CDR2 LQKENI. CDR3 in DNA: TGTGCCAGCTCATTCACAACAGGGGCTCAAGAGACCCAGTACTTC. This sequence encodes CASSFTTGAQETQYF. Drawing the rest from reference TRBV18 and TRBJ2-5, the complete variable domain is NAGVMQNPRHLVRRRGQEARLRCSPMKGHSHVYWYRQLPEEGLKFMVYLQKENIIDESGMPKERFSAEFPKEGPSILRIQQVVRGDSAAYFCASSFTTGAQETQYFGPGTRLLVL.

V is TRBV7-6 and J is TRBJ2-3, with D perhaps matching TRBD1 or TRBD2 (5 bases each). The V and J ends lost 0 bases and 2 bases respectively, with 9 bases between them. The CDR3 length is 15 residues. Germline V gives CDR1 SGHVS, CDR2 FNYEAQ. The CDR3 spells CASSLAWGFTDTQYF. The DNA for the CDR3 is TGTGCCAGCAGCTTAGCTTGGGGGTTCACAGATACGCAGTATTTT.

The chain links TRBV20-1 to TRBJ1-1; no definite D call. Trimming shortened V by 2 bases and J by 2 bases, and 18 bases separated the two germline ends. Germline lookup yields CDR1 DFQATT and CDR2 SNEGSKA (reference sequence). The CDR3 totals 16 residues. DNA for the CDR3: TGCAGTGCTAGACACCGGGCCGCGAACCAAAACACTGAAGCTTTCTTT. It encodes CSARHRAANQNTEAFF.

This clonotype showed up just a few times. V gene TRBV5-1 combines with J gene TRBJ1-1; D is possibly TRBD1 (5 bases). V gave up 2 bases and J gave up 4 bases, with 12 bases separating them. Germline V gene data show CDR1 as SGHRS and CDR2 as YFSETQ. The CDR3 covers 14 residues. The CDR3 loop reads CASSFGTEGTEAFF. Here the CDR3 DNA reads TGCGCCAGCAGCTTCGGGACGGAGGGCACTGAAGCTTTCTTT.